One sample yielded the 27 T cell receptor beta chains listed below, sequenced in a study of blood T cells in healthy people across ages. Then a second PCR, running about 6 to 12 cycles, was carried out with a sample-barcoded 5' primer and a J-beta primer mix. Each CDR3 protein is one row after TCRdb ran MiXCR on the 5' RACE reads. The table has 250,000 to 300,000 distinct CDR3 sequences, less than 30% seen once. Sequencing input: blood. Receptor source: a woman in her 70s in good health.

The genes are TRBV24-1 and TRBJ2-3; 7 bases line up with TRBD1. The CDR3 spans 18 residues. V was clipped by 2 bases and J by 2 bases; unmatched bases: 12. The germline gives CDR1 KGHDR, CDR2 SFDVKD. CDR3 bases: TGTGCCACCAGTGATTCCTCAGGGGGTAAGGGGGACACAGATACGCAGTATTTT. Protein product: CATSDSSGGKGDTDTQYF.

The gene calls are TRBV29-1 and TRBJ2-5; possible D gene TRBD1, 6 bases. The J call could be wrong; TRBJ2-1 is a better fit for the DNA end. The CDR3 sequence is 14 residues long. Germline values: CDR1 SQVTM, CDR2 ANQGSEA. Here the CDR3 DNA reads TGCAGCGGGCTATGGGGGCAGGTCAAGAATGAGCAGTTCTTC. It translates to CSGLWGQVKNEQFF.

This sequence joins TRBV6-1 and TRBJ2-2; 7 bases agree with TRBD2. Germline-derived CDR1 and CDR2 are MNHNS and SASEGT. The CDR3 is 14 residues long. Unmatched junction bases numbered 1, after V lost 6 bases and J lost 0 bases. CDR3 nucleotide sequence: TGTGCCAGCAGGAGCGGGGCGAACACCGGGGAGCTGTTTTTT. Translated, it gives CASRSGANTGELFF.

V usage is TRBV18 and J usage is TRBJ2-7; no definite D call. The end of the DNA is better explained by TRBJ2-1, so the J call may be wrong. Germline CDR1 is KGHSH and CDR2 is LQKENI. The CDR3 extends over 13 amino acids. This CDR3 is CASSPAVANEQFF. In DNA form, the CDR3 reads TGTGCCAGCTCACCAGCTGTGGCCAATGAGCAGTTCTTC.

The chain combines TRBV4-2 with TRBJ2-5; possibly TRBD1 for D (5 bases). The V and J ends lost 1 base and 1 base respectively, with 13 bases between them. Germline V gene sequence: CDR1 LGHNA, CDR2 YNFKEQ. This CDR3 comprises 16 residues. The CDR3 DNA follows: TGTGCCAGCAGCCAAGGGCCAGGGCGCTCCCAAGAGACCCAGTACTTC. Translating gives CASSQGPGRSQETQYF.

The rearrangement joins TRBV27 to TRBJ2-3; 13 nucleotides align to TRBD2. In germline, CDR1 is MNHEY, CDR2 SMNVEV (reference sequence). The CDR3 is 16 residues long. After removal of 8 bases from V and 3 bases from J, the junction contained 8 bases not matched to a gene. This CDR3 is CASFGLAGDETDTQYF. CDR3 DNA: TGTGCCAGCTTCGGACTAGCGGGAGACGAAACAGATACGCAGTATTTT.

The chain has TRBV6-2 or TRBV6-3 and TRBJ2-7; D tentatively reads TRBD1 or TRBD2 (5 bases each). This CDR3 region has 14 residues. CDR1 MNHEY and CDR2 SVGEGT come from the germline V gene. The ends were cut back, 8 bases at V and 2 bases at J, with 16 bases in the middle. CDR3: CASAGAGRPYEQYF. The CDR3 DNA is TGTGCCAGCGCCGGGGCGGGTCGTCCCTACGAGCAGTACTTC.

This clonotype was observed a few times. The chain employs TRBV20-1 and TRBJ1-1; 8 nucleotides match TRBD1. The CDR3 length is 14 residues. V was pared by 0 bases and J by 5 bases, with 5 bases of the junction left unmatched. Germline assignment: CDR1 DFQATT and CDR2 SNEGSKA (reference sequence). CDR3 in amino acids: CSAREGTGATEAFF. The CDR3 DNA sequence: TGCAGTGCTAGAGAGGGGACAGGTGCTACTGAAGCTTTCTTT.

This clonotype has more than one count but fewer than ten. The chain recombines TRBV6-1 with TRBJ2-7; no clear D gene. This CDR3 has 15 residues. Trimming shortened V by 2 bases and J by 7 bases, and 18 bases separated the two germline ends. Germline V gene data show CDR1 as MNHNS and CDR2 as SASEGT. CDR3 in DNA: TGTGCCAGCAGTGAACATCTAGGCGGAGCTAATGAGCAGTACTTC. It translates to CASSEHLGGANEQYF.

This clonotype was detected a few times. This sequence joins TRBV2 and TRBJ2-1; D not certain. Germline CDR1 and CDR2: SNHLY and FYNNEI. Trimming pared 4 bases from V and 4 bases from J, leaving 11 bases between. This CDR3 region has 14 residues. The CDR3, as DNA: TGTGCCAGCAGTGGAGGTACCCATTACAATGAGCAGTTCTTC. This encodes CASSGGTHYNEQFF.

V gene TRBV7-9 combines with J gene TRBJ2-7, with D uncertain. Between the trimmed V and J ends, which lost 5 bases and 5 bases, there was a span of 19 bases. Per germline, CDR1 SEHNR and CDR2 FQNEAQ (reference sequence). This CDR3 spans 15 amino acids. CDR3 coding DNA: TGTGCCAGCAGCCCCAGTTTTAGGAGTGCCCACGAGCAGTACTTC. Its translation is CASSPSFRSAHEQYF.

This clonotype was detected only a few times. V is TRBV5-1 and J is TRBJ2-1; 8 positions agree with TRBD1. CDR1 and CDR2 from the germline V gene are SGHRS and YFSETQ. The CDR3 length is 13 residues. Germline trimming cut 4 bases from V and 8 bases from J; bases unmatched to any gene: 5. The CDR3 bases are TGCGCCAGCAGCCCCGACAGGGGCCATGAGCAGTTCTTC. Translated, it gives CASSPDRGHEQFF.

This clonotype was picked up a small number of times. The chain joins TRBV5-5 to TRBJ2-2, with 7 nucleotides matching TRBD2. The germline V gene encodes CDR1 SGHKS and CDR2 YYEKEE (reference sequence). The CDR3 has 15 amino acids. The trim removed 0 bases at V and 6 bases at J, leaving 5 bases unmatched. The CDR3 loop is CASSLEAGTAGELFF. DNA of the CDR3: TGTGCCAGCAGCTTGGAAGCGGGGACCGCCGGGGAGCTGTTTTTT.

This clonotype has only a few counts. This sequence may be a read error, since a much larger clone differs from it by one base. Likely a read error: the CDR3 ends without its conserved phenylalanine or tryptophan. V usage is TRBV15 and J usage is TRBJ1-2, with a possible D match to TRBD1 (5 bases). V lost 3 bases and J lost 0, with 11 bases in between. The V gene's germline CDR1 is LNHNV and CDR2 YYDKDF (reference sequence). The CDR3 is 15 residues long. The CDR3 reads CATSSGTGANYGYTY. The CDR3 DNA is TGTGCCACCAGCAGCGGGACGGGAGCTAACTATGGCTACACCTAC.

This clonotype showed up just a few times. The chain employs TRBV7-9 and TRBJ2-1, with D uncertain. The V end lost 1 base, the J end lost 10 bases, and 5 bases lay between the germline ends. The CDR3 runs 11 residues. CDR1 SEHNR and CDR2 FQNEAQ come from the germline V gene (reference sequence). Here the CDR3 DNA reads TGTGCCAGCAGCTTAGTCGTGGAGCAGTTCTTC. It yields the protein CASSLVVEQFF.

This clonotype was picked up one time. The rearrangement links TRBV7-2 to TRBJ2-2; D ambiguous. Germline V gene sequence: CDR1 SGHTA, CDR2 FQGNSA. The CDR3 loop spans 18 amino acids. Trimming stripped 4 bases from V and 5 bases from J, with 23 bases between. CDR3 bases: TGTGCCAGCAGCTCGGTAGTGGGTTTGAGCCACGGAACCGGGGAGCTGTTTTTT. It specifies CASSSVVGLSHGTGELFF.

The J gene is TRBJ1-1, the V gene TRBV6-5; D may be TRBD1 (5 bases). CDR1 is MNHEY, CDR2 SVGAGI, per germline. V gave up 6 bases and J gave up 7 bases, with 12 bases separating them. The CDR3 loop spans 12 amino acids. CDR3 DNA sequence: TGTGCCAGCAGCCGGGGCGAACATGAAGCTTTCTTT. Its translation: CASSRGEHEAFF.

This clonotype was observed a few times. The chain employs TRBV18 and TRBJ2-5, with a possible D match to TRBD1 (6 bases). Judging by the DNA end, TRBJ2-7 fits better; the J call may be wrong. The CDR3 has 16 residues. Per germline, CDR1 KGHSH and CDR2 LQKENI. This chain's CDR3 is CASSPPDRTINYEQYF. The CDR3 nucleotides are TGTGCCAGCTCACCACCAGACAGGACGATAAACTACGAGCAGTACTTC.

CDR3 region: CASSTSFGETQYF. CDR3 coding DNA: TGTGCCAGCAGCACGTCGTTCGGGGAGACCCAGTACTTC. The chain has TRBV7-2 and TRBJ2-5; no firm D call. The CDR3 totals 13 residues. Trimming left V 5 bases short and J 5 bases short, with 12 bases between. Germline V gene sequence: CDR1 SGHTA, CDR2 FQGNSA.

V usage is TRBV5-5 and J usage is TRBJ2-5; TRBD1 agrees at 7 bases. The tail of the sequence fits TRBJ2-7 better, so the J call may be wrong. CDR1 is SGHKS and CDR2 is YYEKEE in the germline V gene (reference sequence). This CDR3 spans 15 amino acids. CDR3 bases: TGTGCCAGCAGCTTAGGGTGGCAGGGGGCCTACGAGCAGTACTTC. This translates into CASSLGWQGAYEQYF.

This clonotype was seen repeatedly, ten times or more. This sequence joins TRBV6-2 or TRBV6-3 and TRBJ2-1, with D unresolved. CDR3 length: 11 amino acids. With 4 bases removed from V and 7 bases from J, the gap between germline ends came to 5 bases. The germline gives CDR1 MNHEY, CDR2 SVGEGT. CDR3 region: CASSSRNEQFF. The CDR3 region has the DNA TGTGCCAGCAGTTCGCGTAATGAGCAGTTCTTC.

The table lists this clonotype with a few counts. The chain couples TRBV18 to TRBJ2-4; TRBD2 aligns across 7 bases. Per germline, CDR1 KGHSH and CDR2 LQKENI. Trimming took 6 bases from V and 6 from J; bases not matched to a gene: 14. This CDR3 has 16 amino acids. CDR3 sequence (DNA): TGTGCCAGCTCTAACCCGGGGGGACCCCCTTTAAACATTCAGTACTTC. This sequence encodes CASSNPGGPPLNIQYF.

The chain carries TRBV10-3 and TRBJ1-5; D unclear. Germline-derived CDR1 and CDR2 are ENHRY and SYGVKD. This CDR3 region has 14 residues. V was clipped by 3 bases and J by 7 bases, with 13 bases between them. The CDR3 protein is CAISDAPQRQPQHF. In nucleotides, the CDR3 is TGTGCCATCAGTGACGCACCACAAAGGCAGCCCCAGCATTTT.

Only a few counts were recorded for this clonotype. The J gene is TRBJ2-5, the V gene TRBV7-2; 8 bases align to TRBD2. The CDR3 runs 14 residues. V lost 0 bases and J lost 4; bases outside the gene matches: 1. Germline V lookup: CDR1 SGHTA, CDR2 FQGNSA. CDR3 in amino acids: CASSLAREGETQYF. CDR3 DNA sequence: TGTGCCAGCAGCTTAGCCCGGGAGGGAGAGACCCAGTACTTC.

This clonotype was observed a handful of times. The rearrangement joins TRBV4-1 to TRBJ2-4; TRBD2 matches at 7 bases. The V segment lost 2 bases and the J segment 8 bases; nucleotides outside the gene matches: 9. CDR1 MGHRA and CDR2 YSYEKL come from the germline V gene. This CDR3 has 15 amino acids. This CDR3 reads CASSQRGREEDIQYF. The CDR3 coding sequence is TGCGCCAGCAGCCAACGGGGTCGGGAGGAAGACATTCAGTACTTC.

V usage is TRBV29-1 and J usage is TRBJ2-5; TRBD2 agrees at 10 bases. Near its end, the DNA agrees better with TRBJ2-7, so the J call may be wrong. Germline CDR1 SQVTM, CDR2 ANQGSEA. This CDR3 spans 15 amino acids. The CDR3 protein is CSVERTSGNSYEQYF. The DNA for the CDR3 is TGCAGCGTTGAAAGAACTAGCGGGAACTCCTACGAGCAGTACTTC.

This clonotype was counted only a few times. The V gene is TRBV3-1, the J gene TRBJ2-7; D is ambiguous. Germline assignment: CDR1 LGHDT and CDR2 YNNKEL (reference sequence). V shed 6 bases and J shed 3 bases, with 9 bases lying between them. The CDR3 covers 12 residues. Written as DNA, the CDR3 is TGTGCCAGCAGAAACAGCTTCTACGAGCAGTACTTC. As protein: CASRNSFYEQYF.